This T cell receptor (beta chain) is from a study of regulatory T cells in long-lasting Graves disease. Overall study findings and caveats: Patients whose Graves' disease persisted exhibited lower TCR diversity than those newly diagnosed. Study was limited to peripheral blood, excluding thyroid tissue.

Many counts were recorded for this clonotype. Antigen unknown. Time point noted: newly diagnosed GD, antithyroid drugs for less than 3 months. RNA isolated from PBMCs was used to make the TCR library. Patients hailed from an endocrinology department in Xi'an, China. Through Arm-PCR of CDR3 regions and iRepertoire HTBI primers, TCR beta libraries were built. In TCRdb, the multiplex PCR reads were re-called with MiXCR into one record per CDR3 protein. The sample records about 400,000 distinct CDR3 sequences, over 12% being singletons. The sample was also reused in another study, on T cells in Graves' hyperthyroidism and ophthalmopathy. This second report adds: During a first-round RT-PCR of the TCR CDR3, the HTBI primer set was used.

The sequence was collected from a woman between 35 and 50 years old with Graves disease. The sample was peripheral blood mononuclear cells (PBMCs), taken at new diagnosis, from a patient treated with antithyroid drugs.

The CDR3 here is CASSFFSTNEKLFF. The CDR3, as DNA: TGTGCCAGCAGTTTTTTCTCAACTAATGAAAAACTGTTTTTT. The V and J genes are TRBV28 and TRBJ1-4; D gene uncertain. Germline V gene data show CDR1 as MDHEN and CDR2 as SYDVKM. The CDR3 spans 14 residues. Trimming pared 3 bases from V and 0 bases from J, leaving 5 bases between.